This T cell receptor beta chain was captured by sequencing in a study of T cell responses to AZD1222 COVID-19 vaccine. Generated by immunoSEQ multiplex PCR, the TCRdb table keeps only in-frame clones and is missing some. The sample carries 100,000 to 150,000 clones, about 90% recorded once. The origin of this receptor is an adult in good health. The source was peripheral blood, collected on day 0 of AZD1222 vaccination.

DNA of the CDR3: TGTGCCAGCAGTCCCCGGGACAGGGACAATGAAAAACTGTTTTTT. This encodes CASSPRDRDNEKLFF. V usage is TRBV7-9 and J usage is TRBJ1-4; TRBD1 aligns across 9 bases. Germline V gene data show CDR1 as SEHNR and CDR2 as FQNEAQ (reference sequence). The CDR3 length is 15 residues. V was pared by 6 bases and J by 5 bases, with 7 bases of the junction left unmatched.